These 15 T cell receptor beta chains were sequenced from one sample in a study of blood T cell repertoires in COVID-19. The protocol was immunoSEQ multiplex PCR, while the TCRdb copy is restricted to in-frame clones and leaves out a portion. The sample has some 220,000 clones; 80% to 90% are singletons. Source material: PBMCs or T cells enriched from blood (not recorded which). These receptors all stem from a woman between 45 and 65 years old in a cohort exposed to, infected with or recovered from COVID-19 (not recorded which).

The rearrangement links TRBV7-8 to TRBJ2-5; 11 bases are shared with TRBD2. The V and J ends lost 2 bases and 2 bases, in that order; junction bases with no gene match: 1. The CDR3 is made up of 15 amino acids. The germline CDR1 and CDR2 sequences are SGHVS and FQNEAQ. The CDR3 reads CASSLLAGGQETQYF. The CDR3 bases are TGTGCCAGCAGCTTACTAGCGGGGGGACAAGAGACCCAGTACTTC. Complete variable domain (other parts from reference TRBV7-8 and TRBJ2-5): GAGVSQSPRYKVAKRGQDVALRCDPISGHVSLFWYQQALGQGPEFLTYFQNEAQLDKSGLPSDRFFAERPEGSVSTLKIQRTQQEDSAVYLCASSLLAGGQETQYFGPGTRLLVL.

This chain uses TRBV12-3 or TRBV12-4 with TRBJ2-1, with a possible D match to TRBD1 (6 bases). CDR3 length equals 13 residues. Trimming shortened V by 6 bases and J by 7 bases, and 13 bases separated the two germline ends. This CDR3 is CASRINRVNEQFF. In DNA, the CDR3 is TGTGCCAGCAGGATCAACAGGGTTAATGAGCAGTTCTTC.

This clone occurred many times. The CDR3 reads CASSVAQGNEQYF. Here the CDR3 DNA reads TGTGCCAGCAGCGTAGCTCAGGGGAACGAGCAGTACTTC. The chain recombines TRBV9 with TRBJ2-7, with D maybe TRBD1 (6 bases). The CDR3 totals 13 residues. The V and J ends lost 0 bases and 5 bases respectively, with 9 bases between them. The germline CDR1 and CDR2 sequences are SGDLS and YYNGEE.

V gene TRBV4-3 combines with J gene TRBJ2-1; 7 bases fit TRBD1. The CDR3 has 15 residues. Germline CDR1 LGHNA, CDR2 YSLEER. After removal of 3 bases from V and 0 bases from J, the junction contained 2 bases not matched to a gene. Here the CDR3 reads CASSQGQSSYNEQFF. DNA of the CDR3: TGCGCCAGCAGCCAGGGACAGAGCTCCTACAATGAGCAGTTCTTC.

This chain joins TRBV29-1 and TRBJ1-1; 10 bases are shared with TRBD1. The trim removed 6 bases at V and 6 bases at J, leaving 4 bases unmatched. This CDR3 has 12 residues. CDR1 SQVTM and CDR2 ANQGSEA come from the germline V gene. DNA for the CDR3: TGCAGCGTGTCGACAGGGGGCCCTGAAGCTTTCTTT. It encodes CSVSTGGPEAFF.

The chain is built from TRBV4-1 and TRBJ2-5, with D tentatively TRBD1 (5 bases). V dropped 1 base and J dropped 4 bases, with 19 bases sitting between them. Germline CDR1 is MGHRA and CDR2 is YSYEKL. The CDR3 runs to 17 residues. In nucleotides, the CDR3 is TGCGCCAGCAGCCAAGTTGGGCCCAGGGTACGAGGAGAGACCCAGTACTTC. This sequence encodes CASSQVGPRVRGETQYF.

This clone is a singleton in its sample. The V call is TRBV18, the J call TRBJ1-1; unclear D gene. Germline-derived CDR1 and CDR2 are KGHSH and LQKENI. This CDR3 contains 13 residues. V was pared by 3 bases and J by 0 bases, with 5 bases between. The CDR3 nucleotides read TGTGCCAGCTCACCGAGTCTGAACACTGAAGCTTTCTTT. It is translated as CASSPSLNTEAFF.

V and J are TRBV29-1 and TRBJ1-1, with 7 positions matching TRBD1. Unmatched junction bases numbered 6, after V lost 4 bases and J lost 4 bases. Germline-derived CDR1 and CDR2 are SQVTM and ANQGSEA. The CDR3 covers 13 residues. CDR3 in amino acids: CSVGNRGITEAFF. CDR3 DNA: TGCAGCGTTGGAAACAGGGGTATCACTGAAGCTTTCTTT.

For this clone: Distinct nucleotide sequences in the sample also encode this CDR3. V gene TRBV20-1 combines with J gene TRBJ2-3; D is possibly TRBD2 (5 bases). This CDR3 is built from 13 residues. Per germline, CDR1 DFQATT and CDR2 SNEGSKA (reference sequence). The V and J ends lost 3 bases and 3 bases respectively, with 10 bases between them. The CDR3 region has the DNA TGCAGTGCTAGTCTACTAGTAACAGATACGCAGTATTTT. This encodes CSASLLVTDTQYF.

The chain couples TRBV3-1 (or the pseudogene TRBV3-2) to TRBJ1-2, with unresolved D. This CDR3 region has 13 residues. V dropped 0 bases and J dropped 7 bases, with 9 bases sitting between them. Germline V gene lookup returns CDR1 LGHDT and CDR2 YNNKEL (reference sequence). The chain's CDR3 is CASSQDEYGGYTF. CDR3 coding DNA: TGTGCCAGCAGCCAAGATGAATACGGTGGCTACACCTTC.

The J gene is TRBJ2-1, the V gene TRBV28; 8 bases match TRBD2. Germline V gene data show CDR1 as MDHEN and CDR2 as SYDVKM. V lost 9 bases and J lost 4; bases outside the gene matches: 11. This CDR3 contains 15 residues. This CDR3 is CASSTGGGPYNEQFF. Here the CDR3 DNA reads TGTGCCAGTTCCACGGGCGGGGGGCCTTACAATGAGCAGTTCTTC. The variable domain in full, completed from reference TRBV28 and TRBJ2-1, reads DVKVTQSSRYLVKRTGEKVFLECVQDMDHENMFWYRQDPGLGLRLIYFSYDVKMKEKGDIPEGYSVSREKKERFSLILESASTNQTSMYLCASSTGGGPYNEQFFGPGTRLTVL.

The chain recombines TRBV4-2 with TRBJ2-5, with 9 bases identical to TRBD1. The V gene end was trimmed by 3 bases and the J gene end by 4 bases; junction bases not matched to a gene: 6. The CDR3 sequence is 15 residues long. Germline V CDR1 and CDR2: LGHNA, YNFKEQ. The CDR3 sequence is CASSQDRGVRETQYF. Here the CDR3 DNA reads TGTGCCAGCAGCCAGGACAGGGGTGTAAGAGAGACCCAGTACTTC.

This chain joins TRBV6-1 and TRBJ1-5, with D unresolved. CDR3 length: 14 amino acids. Between the trimmed V and J ends, which lost 1 base and 5 bases, there was a span of 9 bases. CDR1 is MNHNS, CDR2 SASEGT, per germline. The CDR3, as DNA: TGTGCCAGCAGTGAAGTTACGGGGTATCAGCCCCAGCATTTT. It specifies CASSEVTGYQPQHF.

The chain has TRBV18 and TRBJ2-2, with a weak D call TRBD2 (6 bases). Germline CDR1 KGHSH, CDR2 LQKENI. The V end was cut by 4 bases, the J end by 1 base, with 13 bases between. CDR3 length: 16 residues. The CDR3 loop reads CASSHRDSGNTGELFF. DNA of the CDR3: TGTGCCAGCTCACACCGGGACTCCGGGAACACCGGGGAGCTGTTTTTT.

This chain uses TRBV2 with TRBJ1-2, with 10 bases lining up with TRBD1. Looked up from germline, CDR1 is SNHLY and CDR2 is FYNNEI. V lost 6 bases to trimming and J lost 4 bases; unmatched junction nucleotides: 8. CDR3 length equals 15 residues. The CDR3 region is CASRLGQGIIYGYTF. The CDR3 nucleotides are TGTGCCAGCAGGTTGGGACAGGGGATAATCTATGGCTACACCTTC.